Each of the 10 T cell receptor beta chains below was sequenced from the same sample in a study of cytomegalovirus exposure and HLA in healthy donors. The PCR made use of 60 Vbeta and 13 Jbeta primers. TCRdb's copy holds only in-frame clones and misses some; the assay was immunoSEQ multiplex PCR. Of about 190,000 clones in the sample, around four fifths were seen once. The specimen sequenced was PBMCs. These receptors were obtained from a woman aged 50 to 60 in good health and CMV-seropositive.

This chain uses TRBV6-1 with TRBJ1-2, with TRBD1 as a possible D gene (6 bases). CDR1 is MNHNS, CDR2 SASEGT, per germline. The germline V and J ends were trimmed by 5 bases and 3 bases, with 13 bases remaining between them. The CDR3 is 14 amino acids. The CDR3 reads CASSLGQLDYGYTF. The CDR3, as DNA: TGTGCCAGCAGTCTAGGACAGCTCGACTATGGCTACACCTTC.

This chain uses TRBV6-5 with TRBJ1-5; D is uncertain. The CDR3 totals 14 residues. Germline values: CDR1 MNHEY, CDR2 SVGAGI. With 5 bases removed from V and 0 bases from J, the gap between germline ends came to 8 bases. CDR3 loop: CASSETHSNQPQHF. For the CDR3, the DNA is TGTGCCAGCAGTGAAACACATAGCAATCAGCCCCAGCATTTT.

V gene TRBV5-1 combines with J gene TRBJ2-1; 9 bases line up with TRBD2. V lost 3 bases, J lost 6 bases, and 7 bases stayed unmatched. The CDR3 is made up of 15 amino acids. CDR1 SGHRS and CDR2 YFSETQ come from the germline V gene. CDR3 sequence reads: CASSSGGTSINEQFF. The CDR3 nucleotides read TGCGCCAGCAGCTCCGGGGGGACTAGCATCAATGAGCAGTTCTTC.

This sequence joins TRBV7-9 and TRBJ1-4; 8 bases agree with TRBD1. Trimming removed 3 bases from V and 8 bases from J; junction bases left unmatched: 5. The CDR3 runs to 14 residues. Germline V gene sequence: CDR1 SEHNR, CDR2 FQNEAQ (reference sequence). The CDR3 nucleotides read TGTGCCAGCAGCTTCGACAGGGGAGGGGAAAAACTGTTTTTT. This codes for CASSFDRGGEKLFF.

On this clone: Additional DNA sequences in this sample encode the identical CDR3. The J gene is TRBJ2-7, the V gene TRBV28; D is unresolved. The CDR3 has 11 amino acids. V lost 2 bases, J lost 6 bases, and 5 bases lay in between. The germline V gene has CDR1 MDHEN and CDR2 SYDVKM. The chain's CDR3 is CASSLRGEQYF. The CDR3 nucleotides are TGTGCCAGCAGTTTAAGAGGCGAGCAGTACTTC.

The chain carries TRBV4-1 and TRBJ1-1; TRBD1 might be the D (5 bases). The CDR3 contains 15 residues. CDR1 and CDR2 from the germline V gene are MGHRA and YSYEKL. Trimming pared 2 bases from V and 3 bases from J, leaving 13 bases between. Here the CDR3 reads CASSQSDSVYTEAFF. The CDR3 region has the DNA TGCGCCAGCAGCCAAAGTGACAGTGTGTACACTGAAGCTTTCTTT.

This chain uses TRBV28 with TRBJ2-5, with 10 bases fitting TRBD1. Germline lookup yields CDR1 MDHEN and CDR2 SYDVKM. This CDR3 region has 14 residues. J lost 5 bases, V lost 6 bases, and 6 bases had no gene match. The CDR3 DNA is TGTGCCAGCAGGCCTGGACAGGGGGACGAGACCCAGTACTTC. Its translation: CASRPGQGDETQYF.

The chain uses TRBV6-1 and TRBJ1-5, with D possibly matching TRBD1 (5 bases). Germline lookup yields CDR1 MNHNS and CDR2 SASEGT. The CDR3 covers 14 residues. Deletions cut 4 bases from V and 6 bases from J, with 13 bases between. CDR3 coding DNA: TGTGCCAGCAGTGCATATCAGGGAGGTCAGCCCCAGCATTTT. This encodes CASSAYQGGQPQHF.

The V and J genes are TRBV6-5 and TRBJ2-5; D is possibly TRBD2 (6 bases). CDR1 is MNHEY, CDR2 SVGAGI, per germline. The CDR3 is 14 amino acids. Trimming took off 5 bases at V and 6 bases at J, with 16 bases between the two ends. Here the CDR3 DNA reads TGTGCCAGCAGTGAGAGATTGCGGGACCAGACCCAGTACTTC. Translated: CASSERLRDQTQYF.

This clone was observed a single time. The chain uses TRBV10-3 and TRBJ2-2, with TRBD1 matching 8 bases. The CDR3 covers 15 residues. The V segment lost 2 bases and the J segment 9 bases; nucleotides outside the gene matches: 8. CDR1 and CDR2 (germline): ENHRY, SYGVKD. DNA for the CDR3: TGTGCCATCAGTGAGAAAGGACAGGGAGGCTGGGAGCTGTTTTTT. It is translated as CAISEKGQGGWELFF.